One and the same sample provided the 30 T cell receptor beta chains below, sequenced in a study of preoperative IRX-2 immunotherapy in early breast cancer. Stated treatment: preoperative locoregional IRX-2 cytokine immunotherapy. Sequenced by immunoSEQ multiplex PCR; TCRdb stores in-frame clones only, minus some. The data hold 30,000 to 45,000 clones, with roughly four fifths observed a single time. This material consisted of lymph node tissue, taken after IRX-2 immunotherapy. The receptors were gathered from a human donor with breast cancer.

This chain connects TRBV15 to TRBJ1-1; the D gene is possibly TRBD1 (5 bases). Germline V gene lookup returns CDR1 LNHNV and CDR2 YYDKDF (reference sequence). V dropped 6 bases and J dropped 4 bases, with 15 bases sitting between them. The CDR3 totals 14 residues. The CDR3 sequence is CATRWAGSVTEAFF. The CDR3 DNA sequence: TGTGCCACCAGGTGGGCAGGGTCGGTCACTGAAGCTTTCTTT.

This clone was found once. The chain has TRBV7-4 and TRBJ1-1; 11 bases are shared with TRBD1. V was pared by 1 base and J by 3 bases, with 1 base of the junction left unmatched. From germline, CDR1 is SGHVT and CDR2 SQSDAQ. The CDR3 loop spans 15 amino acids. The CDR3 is CASSLGTGGYTEAFF. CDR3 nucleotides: TGTGCCAGCAGCTTAGGGACAGGGGGCTACACTGAAGCTTTCTTT.

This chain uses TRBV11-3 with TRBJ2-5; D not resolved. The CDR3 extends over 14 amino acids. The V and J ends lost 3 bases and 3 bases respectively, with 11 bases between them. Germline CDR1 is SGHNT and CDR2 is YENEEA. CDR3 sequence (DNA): TGTGCCAGCAGCTTGCCCAGGTTGGAAGAGACCCAGTACTTC. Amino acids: CASSLPRLEETQYF.

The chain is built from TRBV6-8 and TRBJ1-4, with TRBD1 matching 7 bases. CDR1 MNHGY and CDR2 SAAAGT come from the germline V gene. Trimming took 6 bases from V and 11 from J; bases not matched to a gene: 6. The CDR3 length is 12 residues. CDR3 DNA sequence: TGTGCCAGCAGACAGGGGCAGGGGAAACTGTTTTTT. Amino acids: CASRQGQGKLFF.

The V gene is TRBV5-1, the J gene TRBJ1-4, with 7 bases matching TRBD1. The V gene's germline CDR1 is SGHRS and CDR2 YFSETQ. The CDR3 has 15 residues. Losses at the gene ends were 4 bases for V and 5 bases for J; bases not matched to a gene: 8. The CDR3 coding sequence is TGCGCCAGCAGCCCTACACAGGGGCCGAATGAAAAACTGTTTTTT. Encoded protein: CASSPTQGPNEKLFF.

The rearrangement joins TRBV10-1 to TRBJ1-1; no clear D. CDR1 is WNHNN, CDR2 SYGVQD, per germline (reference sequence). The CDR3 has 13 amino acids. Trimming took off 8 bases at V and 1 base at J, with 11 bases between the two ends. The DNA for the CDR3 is TGCGCCAGCGAAGAAAGGGCGAACACTGAAGCTTTCTTT. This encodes CASEERANTEAFF.

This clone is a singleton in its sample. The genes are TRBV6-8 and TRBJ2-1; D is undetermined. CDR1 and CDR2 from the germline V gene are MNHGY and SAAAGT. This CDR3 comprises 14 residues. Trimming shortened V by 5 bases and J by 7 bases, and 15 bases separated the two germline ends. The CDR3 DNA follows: TGTGCCAGCAGTAAAGAGCTTTCCCAAAATGAGCAGTTCTTC. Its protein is CASSKELSQNEQFF.

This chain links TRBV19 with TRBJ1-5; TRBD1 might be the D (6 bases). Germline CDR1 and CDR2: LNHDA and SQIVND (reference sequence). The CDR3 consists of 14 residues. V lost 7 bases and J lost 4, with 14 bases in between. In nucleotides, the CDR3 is TGTGCCAGTATGATGGGCAGGGGAAATCAGCCCCAGCATTTT. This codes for CASMMGRGNQPQHF.

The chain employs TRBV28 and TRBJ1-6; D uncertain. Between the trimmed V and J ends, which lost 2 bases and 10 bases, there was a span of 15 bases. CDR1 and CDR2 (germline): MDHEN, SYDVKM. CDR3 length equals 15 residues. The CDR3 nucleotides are TGTGCCAGCAGTTTACTTCAGGTATTCGAATCACCCCTCCACTTT. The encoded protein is CASSLLQVFESPLHF.

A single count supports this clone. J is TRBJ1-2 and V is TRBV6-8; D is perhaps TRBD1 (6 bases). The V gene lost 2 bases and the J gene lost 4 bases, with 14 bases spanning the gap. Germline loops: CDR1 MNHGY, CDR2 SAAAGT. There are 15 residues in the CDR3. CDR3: CASSYEWGRGYGYTF. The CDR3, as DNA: TGTGCCAGCAGTTACGAATGGGGGCGAGGCTATGGCTACACCTTC.

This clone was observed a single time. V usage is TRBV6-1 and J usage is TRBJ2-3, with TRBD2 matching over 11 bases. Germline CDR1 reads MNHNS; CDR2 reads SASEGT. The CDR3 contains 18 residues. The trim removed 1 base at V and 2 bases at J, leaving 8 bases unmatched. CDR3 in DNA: TGTGCCAGCAGTGAAGTCCTAGCGGGGGGCCTATACACAGATACGCAGTATTTT. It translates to CASSEVLAGGLYTDTQYF.

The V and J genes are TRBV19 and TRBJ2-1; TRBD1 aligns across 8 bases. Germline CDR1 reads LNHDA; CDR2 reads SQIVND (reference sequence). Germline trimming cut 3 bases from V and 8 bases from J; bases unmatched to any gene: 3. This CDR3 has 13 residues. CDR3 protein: CASSMGTGHEQFF. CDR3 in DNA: TGTGCCAGTAGTATGGGGACAGGTCATGAGCAGTTCTTC.

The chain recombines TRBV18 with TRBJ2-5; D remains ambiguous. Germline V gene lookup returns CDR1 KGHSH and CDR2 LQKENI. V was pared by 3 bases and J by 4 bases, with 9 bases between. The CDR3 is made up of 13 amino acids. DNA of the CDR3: TGTGCCAGCTCACCTGGAACAGTAGAGACCCAGTACTTC. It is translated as CASSPGTVETQYF.

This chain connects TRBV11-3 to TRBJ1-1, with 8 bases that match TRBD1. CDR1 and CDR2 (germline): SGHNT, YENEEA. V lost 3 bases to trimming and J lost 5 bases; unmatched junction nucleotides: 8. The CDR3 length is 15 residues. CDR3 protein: CASSFKQGDKTEAFF. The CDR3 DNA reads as TGTGCCAGCAGCTTCAAACAGGGGGATAAGACTGAAGCTTTCTTT.

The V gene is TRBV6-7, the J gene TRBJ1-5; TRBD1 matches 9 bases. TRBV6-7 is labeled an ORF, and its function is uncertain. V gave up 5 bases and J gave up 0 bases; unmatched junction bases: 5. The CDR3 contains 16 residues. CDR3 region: CASSTWDRASNQPQHF. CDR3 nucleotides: TGTGCCAGCAGTACCTGGGACAGGGCTAGCAATCAGCCCCAGCATTTT.

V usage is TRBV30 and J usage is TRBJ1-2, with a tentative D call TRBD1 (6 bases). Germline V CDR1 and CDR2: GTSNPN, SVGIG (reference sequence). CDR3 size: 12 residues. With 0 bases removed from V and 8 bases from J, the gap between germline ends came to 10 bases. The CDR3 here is CAWSVGAKGYTF. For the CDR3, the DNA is TGTGCCTGGAGTGTGGGGGCGAAGGGCTACACCTTC.

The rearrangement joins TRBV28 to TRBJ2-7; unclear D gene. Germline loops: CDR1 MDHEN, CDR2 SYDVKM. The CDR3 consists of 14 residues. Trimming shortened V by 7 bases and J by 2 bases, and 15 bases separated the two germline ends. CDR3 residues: CASIGVGPPYEQYF. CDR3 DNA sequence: TGTGCCAGCATTGGGGTCGGCCCCCCCTACGAGCAGTACTTC.

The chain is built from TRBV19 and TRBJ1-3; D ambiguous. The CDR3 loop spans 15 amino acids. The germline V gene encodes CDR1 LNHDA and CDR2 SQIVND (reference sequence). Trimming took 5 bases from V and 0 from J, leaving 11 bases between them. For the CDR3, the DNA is TGTGCCAGTAGTCCCCGGAGTGGCTCTGGAAACACCATATATTTT. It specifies CASSPRSGSGNTIYF.

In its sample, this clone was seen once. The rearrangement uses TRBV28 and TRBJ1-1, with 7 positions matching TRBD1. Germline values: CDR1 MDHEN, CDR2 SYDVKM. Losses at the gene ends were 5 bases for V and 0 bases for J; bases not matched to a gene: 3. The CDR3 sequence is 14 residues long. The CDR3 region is CASSPGQLNTEAFF. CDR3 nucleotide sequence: TGTGCCAGCAGTCCGGGACAGTTGAACACTGAAGCTTTCTTT.

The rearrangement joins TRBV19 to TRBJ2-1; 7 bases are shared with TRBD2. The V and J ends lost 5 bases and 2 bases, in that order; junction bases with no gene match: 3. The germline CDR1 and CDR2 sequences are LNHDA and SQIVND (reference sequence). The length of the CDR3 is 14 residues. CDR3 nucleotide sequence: TGTGCCAGTAGTTTCGGGGGGACCTACAATGAGCAGTTCTTC. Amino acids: CASSFGGTYNEQFF.

This CDR3 is CASSLEGDYNSPLHF. The DNA of the CDR3 is TGTGCCAGCAGCTTGGAAGGTGACTATAATTCACCCCTCCACTTT. V usage is TRBV11-1 and J usage is TRBJ1-6; D is undetermined. Germline assignment: CDR1 SGHAT and CDR2 FQDESV (reference sequence). The ends were cut back, 3 bases at V and 3 bases at J, with 9 bases in the middle. The length of the CDR3 is 15 residues.

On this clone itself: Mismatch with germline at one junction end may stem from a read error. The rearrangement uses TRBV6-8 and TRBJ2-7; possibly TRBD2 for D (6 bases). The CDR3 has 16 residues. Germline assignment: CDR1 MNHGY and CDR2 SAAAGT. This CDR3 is CASSYPRGGFSFEQYF. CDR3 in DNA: TGTGCCAGCAGCTACCCCCGTGGGGGGTTTTCCTTCGAGCAGTACTTC.

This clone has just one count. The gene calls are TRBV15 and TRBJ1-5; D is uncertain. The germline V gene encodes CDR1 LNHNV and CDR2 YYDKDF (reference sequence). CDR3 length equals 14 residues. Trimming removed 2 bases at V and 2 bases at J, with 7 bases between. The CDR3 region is CATSRNRGNQPQHF. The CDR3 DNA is TGTGCCACCAGCAGAAACCGGGGCAATCAGCCCCAGCATTTT.

CDR3 protein: CASSPGQGTTDTQYF. DNA of the CDR3: TGTGCCAGCAGCCCAGGACAGGGAACGACAGATACGCAGTATTTT. The J gene is TRBJ2-3, the V gene TRBV11-3; TRBD1 agrees at 8 bases. The V and J ends lost 5 bases and 3 bases, in that order; junction bases with no gene match: 7. Per germline, CDR1 SGHNT and CDR2 YENEEA. The CDR3 spans 15 residues.

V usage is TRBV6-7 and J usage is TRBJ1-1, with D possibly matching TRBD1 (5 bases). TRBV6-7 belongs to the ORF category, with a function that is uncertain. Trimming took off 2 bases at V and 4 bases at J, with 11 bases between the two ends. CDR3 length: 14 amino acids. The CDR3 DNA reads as TGTGCCAGCAGTTACACCGGGACCGTCACTGAAGCTTTCTTT. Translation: CASSYTGTVTEAFF.

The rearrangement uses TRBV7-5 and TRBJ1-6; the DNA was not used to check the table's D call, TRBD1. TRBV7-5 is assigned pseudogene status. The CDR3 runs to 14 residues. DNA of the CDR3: TGTGCCAGCAGCTTGGCCTTTGGCTTGGTACCCCTCCACTTT. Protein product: CASSLAFGLVPLHF.

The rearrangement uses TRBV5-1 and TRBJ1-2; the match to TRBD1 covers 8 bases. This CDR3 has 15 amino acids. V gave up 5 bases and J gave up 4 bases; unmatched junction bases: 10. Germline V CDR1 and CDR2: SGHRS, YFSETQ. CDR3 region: CASSPEVQGAYGYTF. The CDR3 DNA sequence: TGCGCCAGCAGTCCTGAAGTGCAGGGGGCCTATGGCTACACCTTC.

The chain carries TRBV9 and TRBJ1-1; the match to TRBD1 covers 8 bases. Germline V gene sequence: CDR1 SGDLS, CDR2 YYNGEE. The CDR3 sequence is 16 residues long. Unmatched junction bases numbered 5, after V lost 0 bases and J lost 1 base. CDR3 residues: CASSVAFQGANTEAFF. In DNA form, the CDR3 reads TGTGCCAGCAGCGTAGCTTTCCAGGGGGCGAACACTGAAGCTTTCTTT.

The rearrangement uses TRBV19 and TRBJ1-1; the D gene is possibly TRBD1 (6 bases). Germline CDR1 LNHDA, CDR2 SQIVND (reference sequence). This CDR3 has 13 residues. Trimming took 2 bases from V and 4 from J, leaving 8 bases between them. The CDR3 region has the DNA TGTGCCAGTAGTATACAGGGGAGCACTGAAGCTTTCTTT. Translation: CASSIQGSTEAFF.

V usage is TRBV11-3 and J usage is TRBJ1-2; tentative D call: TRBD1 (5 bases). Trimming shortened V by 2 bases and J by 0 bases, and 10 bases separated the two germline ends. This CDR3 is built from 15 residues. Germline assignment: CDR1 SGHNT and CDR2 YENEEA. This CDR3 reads CASSLRGGSNYGYTF. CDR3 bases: TGTGCCAGCAGCTTACGTGGGGGGTCTAACTATGGCTACACCTTC.